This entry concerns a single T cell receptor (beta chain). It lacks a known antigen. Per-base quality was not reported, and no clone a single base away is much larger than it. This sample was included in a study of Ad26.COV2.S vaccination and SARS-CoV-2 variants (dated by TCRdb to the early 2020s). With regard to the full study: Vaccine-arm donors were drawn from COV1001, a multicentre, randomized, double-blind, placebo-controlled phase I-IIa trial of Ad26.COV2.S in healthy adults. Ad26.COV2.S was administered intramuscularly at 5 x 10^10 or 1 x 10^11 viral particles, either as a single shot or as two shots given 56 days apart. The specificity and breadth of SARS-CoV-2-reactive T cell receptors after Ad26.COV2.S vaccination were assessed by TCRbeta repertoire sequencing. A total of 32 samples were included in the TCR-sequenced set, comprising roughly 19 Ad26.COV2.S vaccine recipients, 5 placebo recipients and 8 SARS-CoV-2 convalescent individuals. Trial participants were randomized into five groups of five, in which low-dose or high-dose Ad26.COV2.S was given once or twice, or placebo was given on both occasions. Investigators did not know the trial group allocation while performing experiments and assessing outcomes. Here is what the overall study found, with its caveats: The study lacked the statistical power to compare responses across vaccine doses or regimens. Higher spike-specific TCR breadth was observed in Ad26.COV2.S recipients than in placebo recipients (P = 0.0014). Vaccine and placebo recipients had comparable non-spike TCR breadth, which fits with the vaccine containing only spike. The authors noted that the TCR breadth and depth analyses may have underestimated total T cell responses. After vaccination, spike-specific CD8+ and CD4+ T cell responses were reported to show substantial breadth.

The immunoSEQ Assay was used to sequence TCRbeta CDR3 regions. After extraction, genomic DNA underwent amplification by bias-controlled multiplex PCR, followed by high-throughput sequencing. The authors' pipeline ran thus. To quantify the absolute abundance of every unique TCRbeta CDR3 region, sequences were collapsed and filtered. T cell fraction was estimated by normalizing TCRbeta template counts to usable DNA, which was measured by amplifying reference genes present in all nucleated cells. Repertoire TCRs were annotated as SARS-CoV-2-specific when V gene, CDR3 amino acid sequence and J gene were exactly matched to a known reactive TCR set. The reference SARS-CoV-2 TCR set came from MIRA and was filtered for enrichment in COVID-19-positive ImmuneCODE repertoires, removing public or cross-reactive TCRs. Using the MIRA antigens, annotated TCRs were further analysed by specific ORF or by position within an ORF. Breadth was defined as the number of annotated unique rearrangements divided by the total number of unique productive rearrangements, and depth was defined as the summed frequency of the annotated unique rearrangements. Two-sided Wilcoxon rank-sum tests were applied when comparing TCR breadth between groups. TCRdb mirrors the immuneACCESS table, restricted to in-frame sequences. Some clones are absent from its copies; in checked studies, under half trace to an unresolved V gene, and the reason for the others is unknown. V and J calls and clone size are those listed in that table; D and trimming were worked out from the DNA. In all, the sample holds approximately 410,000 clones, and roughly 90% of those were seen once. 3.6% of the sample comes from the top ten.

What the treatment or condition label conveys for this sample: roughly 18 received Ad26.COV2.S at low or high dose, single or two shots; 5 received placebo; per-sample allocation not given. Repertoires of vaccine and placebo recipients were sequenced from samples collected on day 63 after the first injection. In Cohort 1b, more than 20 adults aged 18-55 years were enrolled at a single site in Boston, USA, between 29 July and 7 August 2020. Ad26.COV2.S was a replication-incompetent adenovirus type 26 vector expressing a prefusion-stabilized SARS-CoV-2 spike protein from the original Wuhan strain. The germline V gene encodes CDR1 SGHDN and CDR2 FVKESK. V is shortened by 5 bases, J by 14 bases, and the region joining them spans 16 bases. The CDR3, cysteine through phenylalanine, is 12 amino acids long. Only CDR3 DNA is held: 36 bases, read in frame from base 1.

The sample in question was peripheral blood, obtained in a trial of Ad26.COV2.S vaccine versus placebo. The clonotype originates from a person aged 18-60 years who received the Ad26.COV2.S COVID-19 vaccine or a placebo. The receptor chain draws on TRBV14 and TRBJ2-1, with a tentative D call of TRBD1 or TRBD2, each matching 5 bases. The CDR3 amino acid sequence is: CASSAQGPSEFF. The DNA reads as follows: TGTGCCAGCAGCGCCCAGGGACCGTCCGAGTTCTTC.